This TCR beta chain derives from a study of T-cell memory formation after mild COVID-19. TCRdb reanalysed the 5' RACE reads using MiXCR and keeps one entry per CDR3 protein. The sample lists under 300,000 distinct CDR3 sequences; less than 9.5% were seen once. This clonotype was picked up many times. Trimming removed 0 bases from V and 8 bases from J, with 16 bases in between. Germline CDR1 is LGHNA and CDR2 is YSLEER. The CDR3 runs 15 residues. This clonotype was sampled from a man aged 18 to 30 who had mild COVID-19 (a few samples of this study predate the infection). Cell type and time point are not known. This chain links TRBV4-3 with TRBJ1-2; maybe TRBD1 (5 bases). Sequences were obtained from PBMCs or a T cell subset sorted from them (not recorded which). In DNA form, the CDR3 reads TGCGCCAGCAGCCAAGACGGCGGGGCCGTGAGGGGCTACACCTTC. It codes for CASSQDGGAVRGYTF.